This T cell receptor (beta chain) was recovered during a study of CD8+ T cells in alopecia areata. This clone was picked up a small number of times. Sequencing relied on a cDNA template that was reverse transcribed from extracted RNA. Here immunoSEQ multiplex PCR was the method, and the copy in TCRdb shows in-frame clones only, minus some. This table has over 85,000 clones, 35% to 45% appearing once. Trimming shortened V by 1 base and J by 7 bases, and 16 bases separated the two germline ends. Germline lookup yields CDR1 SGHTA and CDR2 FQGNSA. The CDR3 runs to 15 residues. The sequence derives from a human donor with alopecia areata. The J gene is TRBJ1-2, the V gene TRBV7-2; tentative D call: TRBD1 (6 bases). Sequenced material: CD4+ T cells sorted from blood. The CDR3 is CASSLVGGASSGYTF. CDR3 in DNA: TGTGCCAGCAGCTTAGTTGGGGGGGCGTCATCTGGCTACACCTTC.